The entry that follows covers one T cell receptor (beta chain) sequence. No antigen is known for it. The PCR made use of 60 Vbeta and 13 Jbeta primers. The data were produced by immunoSEQ multiplex PCR, yet TCRdb's version contains in-frame clones alone and is incomplete. The sample records about 130,000 clones, 83% being singletons. This specimen comes from a study of cytomegalovirus exposure and HLA in healthy donors. Donors were ostensibly healthy at sampling, although undocumented immune exposures were probable. From germline, CDR1 is ENHRY and CDR2 SYGVKD. The ends lost 8 bases at V and 4 bases at J; junction bases unmatched: 10. The CDR3 length is 14 residues. Study-wide points: The authors listed 150 to 200 TCR beta chains as cytomegalovirus-associated. Later analysis associated a missense DCLRE1C variant with TCR beta V- and J-gene trimming.

Sequencing was performed on PBMCs. The TCR was taken from a man between 35 and 55 years old in good health and CMV-seronegative. The rearrangement joins TRBV10-3 to TRBJ2-5; the match to TRBD1 covers 7 bases. The CDR3, as DNA: TGTGCCATCGGCCCAACAGGGGTTCCAGAGACCCAGTACTTC. This translates into CAIGPTGVPETQYF.